The text below deals with one TCR beta chain. The sample originates from a study of cytomegalovirus exposure and HLA in healthy donors. The study ran its PCR with 60 Vbeta and 13 Jbeta primers. Repertoires were generated with immunoSEQ multiplex PCR, while TCRdb's copy carries only in-frame clones and drops some. The sample has about 210,000 clones; 75% to 80% are singletons. Trimming left V 8 bases short and J 0 bases short, with 4 bases between. Germline V gene sequence: CDR1 MNHNS, CDR2 SASEGT. CDR3 length: 11 residues. This receptor was taken from a male donor in good health and CMV-seronegative. The chain carries TRBV6-1 and TRBJ1-1; D unresolved. The specimen was PBMCs. The CDR3 protein is CASGLNTEAFF. Here the CDR3 DNA reads TGTGCCAGCGGGCTGAACACTGAAGCTTTCTTT.